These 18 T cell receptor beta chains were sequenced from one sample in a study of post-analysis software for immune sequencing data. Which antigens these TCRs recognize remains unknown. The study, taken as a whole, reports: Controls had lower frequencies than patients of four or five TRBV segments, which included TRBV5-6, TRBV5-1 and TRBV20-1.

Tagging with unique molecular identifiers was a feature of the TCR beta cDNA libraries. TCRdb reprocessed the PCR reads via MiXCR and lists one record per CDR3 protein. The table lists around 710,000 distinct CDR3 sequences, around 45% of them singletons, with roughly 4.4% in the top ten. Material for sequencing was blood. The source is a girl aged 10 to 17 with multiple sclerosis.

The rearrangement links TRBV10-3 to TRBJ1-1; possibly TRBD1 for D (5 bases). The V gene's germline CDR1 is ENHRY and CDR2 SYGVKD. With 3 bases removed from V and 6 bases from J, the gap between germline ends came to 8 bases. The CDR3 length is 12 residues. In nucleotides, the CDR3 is TGTGCCATCAGTGATGGGACGGCTGAAGCTTTCTTT. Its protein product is CAISDGTAEAFF.

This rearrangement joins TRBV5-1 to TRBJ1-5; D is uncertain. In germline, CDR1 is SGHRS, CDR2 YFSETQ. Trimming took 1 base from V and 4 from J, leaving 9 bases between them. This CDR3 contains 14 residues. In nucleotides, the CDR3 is TGCGCCAGCAGCTTGAATTCCGGTAATCAGCCCCAGCATTTT. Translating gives CASSLNSGNQPQHF. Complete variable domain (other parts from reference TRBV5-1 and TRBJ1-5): KAGVTQTPRYLIKTRGQQVTLSCSPISGHRSVSWYQQTPGQGLQFLFEYFSETQRNKGNFPGRFSGRQFSNSRSEMNVSTLELGDSALYLCASSLNSGNQPQHFGDGTRLSIL.

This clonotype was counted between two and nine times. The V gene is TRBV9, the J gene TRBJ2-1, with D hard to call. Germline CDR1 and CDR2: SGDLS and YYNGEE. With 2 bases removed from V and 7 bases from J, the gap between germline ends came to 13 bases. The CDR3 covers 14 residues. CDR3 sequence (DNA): TGTGCCAGCAGCGTTCCCTCGGATATAAATGAGCAGTTCTTC. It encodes CASSVPSDINEQFF.

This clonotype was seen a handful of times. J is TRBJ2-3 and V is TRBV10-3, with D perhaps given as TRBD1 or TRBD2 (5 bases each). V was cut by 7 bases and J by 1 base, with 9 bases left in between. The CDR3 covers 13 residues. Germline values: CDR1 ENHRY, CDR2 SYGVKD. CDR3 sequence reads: CAIKTGRTDTQYF. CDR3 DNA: TGTGCCATCAAGACGGGACGCACAGATACGCAGTATTTT.

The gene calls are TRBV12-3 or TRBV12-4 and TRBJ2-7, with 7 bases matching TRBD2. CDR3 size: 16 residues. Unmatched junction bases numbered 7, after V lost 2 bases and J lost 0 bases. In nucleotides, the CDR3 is TGTGCCAGCAGTTTAAGTGCGGGAGTGAGCTCCTACGAGCAGTACTTC. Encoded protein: CASSLSAGVSSYEQYF.

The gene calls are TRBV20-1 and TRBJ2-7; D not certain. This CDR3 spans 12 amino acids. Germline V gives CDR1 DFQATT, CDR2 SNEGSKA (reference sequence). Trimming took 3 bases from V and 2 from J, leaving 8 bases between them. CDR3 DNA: TGCAGTGCTAGTCAGGTGACCTACGAGCAGTACTTC. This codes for CSASQVTYEQYF.

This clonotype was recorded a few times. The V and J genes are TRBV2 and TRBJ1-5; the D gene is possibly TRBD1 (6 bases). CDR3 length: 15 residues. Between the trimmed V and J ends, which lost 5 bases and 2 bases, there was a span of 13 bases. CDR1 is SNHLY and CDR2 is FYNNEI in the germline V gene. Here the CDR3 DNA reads TGTGCCAGCAGTTCGGACAGAGCGGGCAATCAGCCCCAGCATTTT. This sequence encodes CASSSDRAGNQPQHF.

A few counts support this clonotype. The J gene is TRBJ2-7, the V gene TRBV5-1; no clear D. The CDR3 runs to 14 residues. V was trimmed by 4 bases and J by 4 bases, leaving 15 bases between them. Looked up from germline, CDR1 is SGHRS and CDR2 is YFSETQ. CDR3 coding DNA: TGCGCCAGCAGCATCGATGAGGCCGGGTACGAGCAGTACTTC. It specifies CASSIDEAGYEQYF.

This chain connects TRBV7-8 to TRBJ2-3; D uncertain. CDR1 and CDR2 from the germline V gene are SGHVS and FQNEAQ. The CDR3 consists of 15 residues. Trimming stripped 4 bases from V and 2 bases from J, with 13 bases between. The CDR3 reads CASSSGSFVTDTQYF. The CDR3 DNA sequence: TGTGCCAGCAGCTCCGGGTCCTTTGTCACAGATACGCAGTATTTT.

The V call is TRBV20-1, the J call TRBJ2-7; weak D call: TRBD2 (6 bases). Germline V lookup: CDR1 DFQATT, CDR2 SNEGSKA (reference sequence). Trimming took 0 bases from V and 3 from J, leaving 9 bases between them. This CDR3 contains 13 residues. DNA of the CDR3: TGCAGTGCTAGAGAGCGGGGACTCTACGAGCAGTACTTC. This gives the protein CSARERGLYEQYF.

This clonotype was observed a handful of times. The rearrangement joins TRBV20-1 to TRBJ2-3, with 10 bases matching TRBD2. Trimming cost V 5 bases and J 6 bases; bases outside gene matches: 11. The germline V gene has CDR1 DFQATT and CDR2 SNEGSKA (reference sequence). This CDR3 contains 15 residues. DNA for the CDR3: TGCAGTGCTGCCTCGCTAGCGGGAGAGGGGGATACGCAGTATTTT. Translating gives CSAASLAGEGDTQYF.

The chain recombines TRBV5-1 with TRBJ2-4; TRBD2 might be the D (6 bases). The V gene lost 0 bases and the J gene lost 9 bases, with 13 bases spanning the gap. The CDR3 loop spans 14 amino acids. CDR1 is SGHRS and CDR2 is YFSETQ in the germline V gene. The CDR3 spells CASSLVSGGAIQYF. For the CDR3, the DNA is TGCGCCAGCAGCTTGGTATCCGGCGGGGCCATTCAGTACTTC.

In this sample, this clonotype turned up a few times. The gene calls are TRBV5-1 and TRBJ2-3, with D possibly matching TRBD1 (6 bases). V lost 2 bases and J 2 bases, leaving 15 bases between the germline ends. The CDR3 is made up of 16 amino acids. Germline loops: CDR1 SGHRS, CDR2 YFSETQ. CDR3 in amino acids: CASSFGTNAYTDTQYF. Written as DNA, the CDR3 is TGCGCCAGCAGCTTCGGGACAAACGCCTACACAGATACGCAGTATTTT. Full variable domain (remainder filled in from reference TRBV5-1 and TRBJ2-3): KAGVTQTPRYLIKTRGQQVTLSCSPISGHRSVSWYQQTPGQGLQFLFEYFSETQRNKGNFPGRFSGRQFSNSRSEMNVSTLELGDSALYLCASSFGTNAYTDTQYFGPGTRLTVL.

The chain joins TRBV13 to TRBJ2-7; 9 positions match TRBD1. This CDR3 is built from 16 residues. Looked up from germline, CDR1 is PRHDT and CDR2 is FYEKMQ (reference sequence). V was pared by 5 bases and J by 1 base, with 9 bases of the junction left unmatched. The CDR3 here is CASSRGKGQGSYEQYF. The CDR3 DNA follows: TGTGCCAGCAGCCGGGGGAAGGGACAGGGATCCTACGAGCAGTACTTC.

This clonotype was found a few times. CDR3 DNA sequence: TGTGCCAGCAGTTCCCATGTTGAGTCACCCCTCCACTTT. Translating it yields CASSSHVESPLHF. The chain employs TRBV12-3 or TRBV12-4 and TRBJ1-6, with D unresolved. The CDR3 is made up of 13 amino acids. V lost 4 bases to trimming and J lost 10 bases, with 11 bases between them.

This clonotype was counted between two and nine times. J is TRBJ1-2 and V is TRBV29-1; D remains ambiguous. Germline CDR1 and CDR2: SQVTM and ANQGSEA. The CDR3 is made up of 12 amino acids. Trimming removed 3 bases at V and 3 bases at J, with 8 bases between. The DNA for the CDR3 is TGCAGCGTTGATACACAGTACTATGGCTACACCTTC. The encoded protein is CSVDTQYYGYTF.

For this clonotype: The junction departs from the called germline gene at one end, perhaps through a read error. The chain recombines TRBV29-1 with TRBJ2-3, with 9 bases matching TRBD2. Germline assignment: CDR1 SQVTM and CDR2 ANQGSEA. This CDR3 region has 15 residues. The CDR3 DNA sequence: TGCAGCGTTGCCCTAGCGGGGTCTAGCATAGATACGCAGTATTTT. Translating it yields CSVALAGSSIDTQYF.

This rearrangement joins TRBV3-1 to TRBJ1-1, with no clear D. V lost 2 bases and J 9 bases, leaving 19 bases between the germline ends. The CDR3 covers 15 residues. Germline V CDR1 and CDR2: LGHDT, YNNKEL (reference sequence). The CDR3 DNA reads TGTGCCAGCAGCCAAACGTCTAACAGACCAACGAAAGCTTTCTTT. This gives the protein CASSQTSNRPTKAFF. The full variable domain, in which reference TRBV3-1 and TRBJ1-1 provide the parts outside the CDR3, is DTAVSQTPKYLVTQMGNDKSIKCEQNLGHDTMYWYKQDSKKFLKIMFSYNNKELIINETVPNRFSPKSPDKAHLNLHINSLELGDSAVYFCASSQTSNRPTKAFFGQGTRLTVV.